These T cell receptor beta chains were read from a single sample in a study of OX40 agonist ivuxolimab in advanced cancers. Generated by immunoSEQ multiplex PCR, the TCRdb table keeps only in-frame clones and is missing some. Of about 38,000 clones listed, about 82% are singletons. Sequenced here: CD4+ or CD8+ T cells sorted from blood, sampled in a trial of the OX40 agonist ivuxolimab. Receptors originate from an adult with an advanced solid tumor such as melanoma, head and neck, liver or kidney cancer. The CDR3 runs from the conserved cysteine through the conserved F or W. Each record gives: D gene, V gene, clone size, J gene, CDR3 DNA, CDR3 protein. D genes are given only for firm matches. Clone size appears in some rows only: once, few, many, or a class for an expanded clone.

>TRBD1|TRBV19|-|TRBJ2-5
TGTGCCAGTAGCCGAACCGGGACAGGCCAAGAGACCCAGTACTTC
CASSRTGTGQETQYF
>-|TRBV11-1|-|TRBJ2-1
TGTGCCAGCAGCGCAGCCTTGTCGGGCAATGAGCAGTTCTTC
CASSAALSGNEQFF
>-|TRBV7-2|-|TRBJ2-1
TGTGCCAGCAGCTTAGCGTTCGCCCTTTCCTACAATGAGCAGTTCTTC
CASSLAFALSYNEQFF
>-|TRBV2|-|TRBJ2-1
TGTGCCAGCATGGGATCCTTGGGTCGGTTCTACAATGAGCAGTTCTTC
CASMGSLGRFYNEQFF
>-|TRBV7-9|-|TRBJ1-6
TGTGCCAGCAGTGACAGCTATAATTCACCCCTCCACTTT
CASSDSYNSPLHF
>TRBD1|TRBV18|-|TRBJ2-6
TGTGCCAGCTCACCACCGGGTTGGACAGGGACCTCTGGGGCCAACGTCCTGACTTTC
CASSPPGWTGTSGANVLTF
>-|TRBV30|-|TRBJ1-4
TGTGCCTGGAGTGTCGACCGAGGGGAAAAACTGTTTTTT
CAWSVDRGEKLFF
>-|TRBV30|-|TRBJ1-1
TGTGCCTGGAGTGTAGGGGTAAACACTGAAGCTTTCTTT
CAWSVGVNTEAFF
>-|TRBV18|-|TRBJ1-2
TGTGCCAGCTCACCACGGTCAGGGGCGACAAGTAATGGCTACACCTTC
CASSPRSGATSNGYTF
>-|TRBV5-6|-|TRBJ2-1
TGTGCCAGCAGCTTATTAGGACCAGTCAATGAGCAGTTCTTC
CASSLLGPVNEQFF
>-|TRBV11-2|once|TRBJ1-1
TGTGCCAGCAGCTTAGAAGTCGTGAGAGTTAACACTGAAGCTTTCTTT
CASSLEVVRVNTEAFF
>TRBD1|TRBV18|-|TRBJ1-4
TGTGCCAGCTCAGCAGAGGGGACAGGCGGCCGGGGACTGTTTTTT
CASSAEGTGGRGLFF
>-|TRBV4-1|-|TRBJ2-2
TGCGCCAGCAGCCAAGTCCTGGGATCCGCCGGGGAGCTGTTTTTT
CASSQVLGSAGELFF
>-|TRBV30|-|TRBJ1-5
TGTGCCTGGAGTGTATTAAGCAATCAGCCCCAGCATTTT
CAWSVLSNQPQHF
>-|TRBV7-9|-|TRBJ1-2
TGTGCCAGCAGCTTAGAGGGCTATGGCTACACCTTC
CASSLEGYGYTF
>TRBD2|TRBV5-1|once|TRBJ2-5
TGCGCCAGCAGCTTGACTAGCGGGAAAGAGACCCAGTACTTC
CASSLTSGKETQYF
>-|TRBV10-3|-|TRBJ2-5
TGTGCCATCAGTGAGACGGGGGGCTTTGAGACCCAGTACTTC
CAISETGGFETQYF
>-|TRBV27|-|TRBJ2-7
TGTGCCAGCAGTTTTGGGGGATCCGAGCAGTACTTC
CASSFGGSEQYF
>-|TRBV27|-|TRBJ2-7
TGTGCCAGCAGTTTAAGGAGGCGTTCCTACGAGCAGTACTTC
CASSLRRRSYEQYF
>-|TRBV6-1|-|TRBJ1-5
TGTGCCAGCAGTGAAATAGAGGGTTTTCAGCCCCAGCATTTT
CASSEIEGFQPQHF
>-|TRBV5-1|once|TRBJ2-3
TGCGCCAGCAGCTTGGGTCTAGGGATGCTTACAGATACGCAGTATTTT
CASSLGLGMLTDTQYF
>TRBD2|TRBV27|once|TRBJ2-7
TGTGCCAGCAGTCCCCGAGCGGGAAATGAAGTCGAGCAGTACTTC
CASSPRAGNEVEQYF
>-|TRBV10-3|-|TRBJ2-5
TGTGCCATCAGTGAGTCGGCGGCAGGGAAGGGGGAGACCCAGTACTTC
CAISESAAGKGETQYF
>-|TRBV10-1|-|TRBJ1-1
TGCGCCAGCAGTGAGGACTCGAACACTGAAGCTTTCTTT
CASSEDSNTEAFF
>-|TRBV5-5|-|TRBJ1-1
TGTGCCAGCAGCCTAGGGGACTTGAACACTGAAGCTTTCTTT
CASSLGDLNTEAFF
>TRBD2|TRBV9|-|TRBJ2-3
TGTGCCAGCAGCGTCTCTAGCGGGGGGGCCGCAGATACGCAGTATTTT
CASSVSSGGAADTQYF
>TRBD1|TRBV6-4|-|TRBJ2-3
TGTGCCAGCAGTGAGGCGCGGACAGGGGGCACAGATACGCAGTATTTT
CASSEARTGGTDTQYF
>TRBD1|TRBV28|-|TRBJ1-6
TGTGCCAGCAGCTGGACCCGGGACAGTTATTCACCCCTCCACTTT
CASSWTRDSYSPLHF
>TRBD2|TRBV5-4|-|TRBJ2-3
TGTGCCAGCAGCTCGGACGGGAGGAGGTCTAGCACAGATACGCAGTATTTT
CASSSDGRRSSTDTQYF
>-|TRBV6-5|-|TRBJ1-5
TGTGCCAGCAGCTACCAAGGGGCGGATAGCAATCAGCCCCAGCATTTT
CASSYQGADSNQPQHF
>-|TRBV2|-|TRBJ1-6
TGTGCCAGCACCCCCAGGCAGGGGCCCAATTCACCCCTCCACTTT
CASTPRQGPNSPLHF
>-|TRBV5-1|-|TRBJ1-1
TGCGCCAGCAGCTTGGGAGGAGACTGGAACACTGAAGCTTTCTTT
CASSLGGDWNTEAFF
>TRBD1|TRBV7-7|-|TRBJ2-5
TGTGCTAGCAGCAAGGGGGCTACCAGAGGGGAGACCCAGTACTTC
CASSKGATRGETQYF
>TRBD2|TRBV23-1|few|TRBJ2-2
TGCGCCAGCAGTCAGGCGGGGGCCGGGGAGCTGTTTTTT
CASSQAGAGELFF
>-|TRBV9|-|TRBJ1-2
TGTGCCAGCAGCCCCATAGGTCCTGTAGAATATGGCTACACCTTC
CASSPIGPVEYGYTF
>TRBD2|TRBV5-4|-|TRBJ2-3
TGTGCCAGCGGGACTAGCGGTACAGATACGCAGTATTTT
CASGTSGTDTQYF
>-|TRBV6-6|few|TRBJ1-5
TGTGCCAGCAGTTACTCAGACAGTGGACAGCCCCAGCATTTT
CASSYSDSGQPQHF
>-|TRBV10-3|-|TRBJ2-7
TGTGCCATCAGTGAGAGGCAGAGCTACGAGCAGTACTTC
CAISERQSYEQYF
>TRBD2|TRBV5-1|-|TRBJ2-5
TGCGCCAGCAGCTTGGGGACTAGGGCCGAGACCCAGTACTTC
CASSLGTRAETQYF
>-|TRBV26|-|TRBJ2-7
TGTGCCAGCAGCTGGACAGGGGTTTACGAGCAGTACTTC
CASSWTGVYEQYF
>-|TRBV30|-|TRBJ2-7
TGTGCCTCGGGGGCCAGTTCCTACGAGCAGTACTTC
CASGASSYEQYF